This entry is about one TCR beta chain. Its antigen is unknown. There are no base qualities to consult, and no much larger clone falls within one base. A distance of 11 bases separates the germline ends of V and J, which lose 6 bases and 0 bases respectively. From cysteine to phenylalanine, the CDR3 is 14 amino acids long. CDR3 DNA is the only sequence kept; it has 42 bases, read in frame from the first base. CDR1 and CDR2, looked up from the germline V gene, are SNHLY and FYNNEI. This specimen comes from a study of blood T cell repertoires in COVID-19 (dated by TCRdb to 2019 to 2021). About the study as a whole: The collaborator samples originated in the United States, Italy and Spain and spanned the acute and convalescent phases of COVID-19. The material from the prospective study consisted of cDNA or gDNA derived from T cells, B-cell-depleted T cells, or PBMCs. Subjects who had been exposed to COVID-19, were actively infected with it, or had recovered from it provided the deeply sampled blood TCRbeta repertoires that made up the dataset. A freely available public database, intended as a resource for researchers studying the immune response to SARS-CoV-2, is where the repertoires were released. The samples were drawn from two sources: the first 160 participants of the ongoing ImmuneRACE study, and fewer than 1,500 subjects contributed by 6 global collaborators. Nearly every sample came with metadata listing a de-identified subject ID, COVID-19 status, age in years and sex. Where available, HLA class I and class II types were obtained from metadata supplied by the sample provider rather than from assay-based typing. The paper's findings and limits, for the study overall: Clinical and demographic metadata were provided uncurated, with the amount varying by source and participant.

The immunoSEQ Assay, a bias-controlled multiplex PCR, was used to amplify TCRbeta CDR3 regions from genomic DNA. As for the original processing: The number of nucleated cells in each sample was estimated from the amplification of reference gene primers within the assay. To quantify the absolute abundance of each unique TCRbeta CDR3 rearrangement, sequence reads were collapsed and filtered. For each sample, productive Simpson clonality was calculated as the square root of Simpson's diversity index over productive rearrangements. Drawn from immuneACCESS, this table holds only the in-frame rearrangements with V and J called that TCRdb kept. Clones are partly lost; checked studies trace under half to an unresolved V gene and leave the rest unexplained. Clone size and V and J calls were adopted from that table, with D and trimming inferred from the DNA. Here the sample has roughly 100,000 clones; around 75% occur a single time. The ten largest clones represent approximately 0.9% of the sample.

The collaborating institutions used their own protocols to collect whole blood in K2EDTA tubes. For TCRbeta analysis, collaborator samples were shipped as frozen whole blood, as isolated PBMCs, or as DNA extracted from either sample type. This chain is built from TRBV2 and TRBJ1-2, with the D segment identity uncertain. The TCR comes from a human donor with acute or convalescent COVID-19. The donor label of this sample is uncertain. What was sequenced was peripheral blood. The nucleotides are TGTGCCAGCAGCCAAACTGGAGCTAACTATGGCTACACCTTC. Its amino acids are CASSQTGANYGYTF. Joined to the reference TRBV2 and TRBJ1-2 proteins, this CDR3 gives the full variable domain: EPEVTQTPSHQVTQMGQEVILRCVPISNHLYFYWYRQILGQKVEFLVSFYNNEISEKSEIFDDQFSVERPDGSNFTLKIRSTKLEDSAMYFCASSQTGANYGYTFGSGTRLTVV.